Detailed here is one T cell receptor (beta chain). A clone one base away is much larger, so this may be a read error. Amplification of TCR beta CDR3 regions used RNA as the template. With the HTBI primer set, the TCR CDR3 went through a first round of RT-PCR. Each CDR3 protein gets one entry after TCRdb re-called the multiplex PCR reads with MiXCR. The sample shows about 700,000 distinct CDR3 sequences, 14% of them seen only once. Fresh peripheral blood, 7.5 to 10 ml of it, supplied the PBMCs. This sample is drawn from a study of T cells in Graves' hyperthyroidism and ophthalmopathy. Germline V gene sequence: CDR1 GTSNPN, CDR2 SVGIG (reference sequence). The CDR3 has 12 residues.

The V and J genes are TRBV30 and TRBJ1-1, with D hard to call. The sequenced sample was blood. The sequence was obtained from a woman in her late teens or twenties with Graves' hyperthyroidism. The CDR3 coding sequence is TGTGCCTGGGGACGGATCAATACTGTAGCTTTCTTT. It yields the protein CAWGRINTVAFF.